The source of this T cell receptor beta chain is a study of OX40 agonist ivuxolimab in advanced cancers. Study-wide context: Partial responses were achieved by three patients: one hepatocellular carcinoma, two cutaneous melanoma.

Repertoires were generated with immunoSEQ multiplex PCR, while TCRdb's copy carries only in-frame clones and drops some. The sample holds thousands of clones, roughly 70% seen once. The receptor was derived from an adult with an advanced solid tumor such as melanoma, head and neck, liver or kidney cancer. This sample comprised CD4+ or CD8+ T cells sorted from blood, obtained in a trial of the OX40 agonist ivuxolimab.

The CDR3 DNA reads TGTGCCAGCAAAATAGCGGGAGATACCTACAATGAGCAGTTCTTC. This codes for CASKIAGDTYNEQFF. V gene TRBV6-6 combines with J gene TRBJ2-1; TRBD2 matches 9 bases. The V and J ends lost 7 bases and 2 bases, in that order; junction bases with no gene match: 6. The CDR3 has 15 amino acids. Germline CDR1 MNHNY, CDR2 SVGAGI (reference sequence).